Detailed here is one T cell receptor beta chain. Its antigen is unknown. The sample holds no much larger clone one base away, and base qualities are not on file. Genomic DNA was used as template for profiling of TCR beta VDJ combinations and CDR3 sequences. An Illumina HiSeq 2000 was used for TCR repertoire sequencing. Concerning the study's data processing: Repertoires were assessed using TRBV/TRBJ rearrangement plots, CDR3 size and DJ length profiles, and Simpson's diversity index. The most abundant DNA sequence in the deep sequencing data was taken as the immunodominant clone. CDR3 amino acid sequences were checked for sharing across subjects and were also compared against the VDJdb database and published repertoires. Through fastp at Q25 and MiXCR, TCRdb rebuilt clones from the public reads, retaining in-frame beta chains. Rows merge per CDR3 protein into single entries with the most common DNA and genes. The authors' filters were not applied to this entry. The sample has some 240,000 distinct CDR3 sequences on record, 30% to 40% of them singletons. Together, the top ten hold 0.95% to 1.2% of the sample.

In this study, sorted CD4+ and CD8+ T cells from the blood of healthy subjects and of severe aplastic anemia patients had their TCR repertoires deep-sequenced. Ficoll-Paque density gradient centrifugation was used to isolate peripheral blood mononuclear cells. CD4+ and CD8+ T cells were sorted by FACS or magnetic beads before DNA extraction. The data stem from a study of CD8+CD57+ T cells in acquired aplastic anemia (dated by TCRdb to 2017 to 2018). With respect to the entire study: On average, sorted CD4+ and CD8+ cells yielded 2.5 to 3.5 ug of extracted DNA, with a range of about 0.18 to 27.4 ug. Mean read counts for healthy donor samples were some 10 million for CD4+ cells and roughly 12 million for CD8+ cells. General conclusions and limits of the study: Patients and healthy controls showed no significant difference in CD8+ Simpson's diversity (P=0.060). Around 31 CD8+ CDR3 sequences were shared between patients and controls but appeared highly expressed in patients and within their immunodominant clones.

This clonotype originated in a human donor in good health, serving as a control. Material: sorted CD4+, CD8+, or CD8+CD57+ T cells (not recorded which) from PBMCs.

The DNA reads as follows: TGTGCCAGCAGCCCTCACCCGGGTCCTGAAGCTTTCTTT. Its product reads: CASSPHPGPEAFF. The V gene is TRBV7-9 and the J gene is TRBJ1-1; no D segment can be confidently identified. The CDR3, cysteine through phenylalanine, is 13 amino acids long. The sequence is cut down to CDR3 DNA, 39 bases in frame from base 1. From a lookup of the germline V gene (reference sequence), CDR1 and CDR2 are SEHNR and FQNEAQ. V is cut by 5 bases and J by 6 bases, and the space between the germline ends is 13 bases.